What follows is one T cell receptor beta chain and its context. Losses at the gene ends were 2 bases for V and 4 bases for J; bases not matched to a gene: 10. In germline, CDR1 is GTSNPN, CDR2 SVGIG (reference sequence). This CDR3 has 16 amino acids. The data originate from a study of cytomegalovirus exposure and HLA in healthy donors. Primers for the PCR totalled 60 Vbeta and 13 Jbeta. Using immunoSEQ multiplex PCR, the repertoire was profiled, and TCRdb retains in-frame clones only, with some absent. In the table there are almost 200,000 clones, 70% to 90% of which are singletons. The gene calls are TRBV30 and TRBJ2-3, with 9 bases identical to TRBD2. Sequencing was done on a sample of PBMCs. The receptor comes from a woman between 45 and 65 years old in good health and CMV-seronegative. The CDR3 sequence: CAWSRGLSGGPDTQYF. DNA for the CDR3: TGTGCCTGGAGTAGGGGGTTGAGCGGGGGGCCAGATACGCAGTATTTT.